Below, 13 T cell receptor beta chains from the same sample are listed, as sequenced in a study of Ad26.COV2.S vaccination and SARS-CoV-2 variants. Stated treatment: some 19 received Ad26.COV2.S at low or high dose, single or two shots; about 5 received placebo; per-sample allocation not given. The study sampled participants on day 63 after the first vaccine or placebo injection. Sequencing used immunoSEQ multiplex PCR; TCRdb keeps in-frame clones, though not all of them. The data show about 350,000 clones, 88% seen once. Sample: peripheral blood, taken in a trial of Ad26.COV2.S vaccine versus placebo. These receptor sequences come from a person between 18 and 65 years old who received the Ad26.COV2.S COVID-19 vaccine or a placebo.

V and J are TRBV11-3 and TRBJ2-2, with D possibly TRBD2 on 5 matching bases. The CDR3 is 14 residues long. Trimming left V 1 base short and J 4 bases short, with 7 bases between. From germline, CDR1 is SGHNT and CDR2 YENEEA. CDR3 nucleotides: TGTGCCAGCAGCTTAGCCCGGGGCACCGGGGAGCTGTTTTTT. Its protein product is CASSLARGTGELFF.

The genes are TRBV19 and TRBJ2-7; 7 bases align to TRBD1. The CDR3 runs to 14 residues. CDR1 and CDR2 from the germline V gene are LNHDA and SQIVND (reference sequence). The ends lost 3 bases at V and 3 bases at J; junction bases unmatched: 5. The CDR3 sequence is CASSMTGLYYEQYF. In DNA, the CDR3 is TGTGCCAGTAGTATGACAGGGCTTTACTACGAGCAGTACTTC.

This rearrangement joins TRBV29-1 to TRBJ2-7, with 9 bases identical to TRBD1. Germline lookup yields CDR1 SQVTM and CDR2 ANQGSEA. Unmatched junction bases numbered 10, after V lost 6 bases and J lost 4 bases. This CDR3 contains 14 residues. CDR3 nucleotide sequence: TGCAGCGTCCGCAGACAGGGGGGATCTTACGAGCAGTACTTC. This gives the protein CSVRRQGGSYEQYF.

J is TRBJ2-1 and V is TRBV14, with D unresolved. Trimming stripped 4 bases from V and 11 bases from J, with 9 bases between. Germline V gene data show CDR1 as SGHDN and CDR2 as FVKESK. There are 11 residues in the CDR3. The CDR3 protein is CASSRTVKQFF. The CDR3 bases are TGTGCCAGCAGCCGGACGGTTAAGCAGTTCTTC.

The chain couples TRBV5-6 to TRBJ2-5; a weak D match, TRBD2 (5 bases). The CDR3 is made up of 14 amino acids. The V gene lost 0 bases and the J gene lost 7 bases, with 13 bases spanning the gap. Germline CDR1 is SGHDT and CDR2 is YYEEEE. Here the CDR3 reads CASSLELPAGTQYF. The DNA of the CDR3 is TGTGCCAGCAGCTTGGAACTCCCCGCGGGGACCCAGTACTTC.

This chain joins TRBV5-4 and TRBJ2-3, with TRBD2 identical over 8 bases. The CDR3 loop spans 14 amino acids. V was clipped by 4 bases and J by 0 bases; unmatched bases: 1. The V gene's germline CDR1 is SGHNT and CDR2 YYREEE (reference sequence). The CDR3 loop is CASSRGGSTDTQYF. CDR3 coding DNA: TGTGCCAGCAGCCGCGGGGGGAGCACAGATACGCAGTATTTT.

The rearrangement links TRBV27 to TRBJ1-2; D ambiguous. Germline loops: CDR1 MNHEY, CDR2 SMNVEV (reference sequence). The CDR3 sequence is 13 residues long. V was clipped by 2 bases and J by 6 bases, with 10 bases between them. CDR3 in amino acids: CASSLQYGHGYTF. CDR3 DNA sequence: TGTGCCAGCAGTTTACAATACGGCCATGGCTACACCTTC.

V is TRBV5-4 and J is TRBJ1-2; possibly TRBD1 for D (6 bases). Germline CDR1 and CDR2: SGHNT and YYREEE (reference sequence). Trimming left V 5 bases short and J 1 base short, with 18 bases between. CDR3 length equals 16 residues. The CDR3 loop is CASRDSVSAVNYGYTF. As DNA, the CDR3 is TGTGCCAGCAGGGACAGCGTCTCCGCGGTTAACTATGGCTACACCTTC.

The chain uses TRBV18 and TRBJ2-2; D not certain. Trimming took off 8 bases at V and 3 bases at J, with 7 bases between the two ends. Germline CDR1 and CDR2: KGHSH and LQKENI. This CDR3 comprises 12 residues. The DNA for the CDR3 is TGTGCCAGCCGGCCGGACACCGGGGAGCTGTTTTTT. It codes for CASRPDTGELFF.

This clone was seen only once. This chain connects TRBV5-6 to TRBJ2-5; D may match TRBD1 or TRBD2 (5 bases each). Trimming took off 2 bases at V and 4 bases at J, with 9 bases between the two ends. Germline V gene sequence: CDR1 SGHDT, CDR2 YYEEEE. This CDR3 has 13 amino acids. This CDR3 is CASSLGDRETQYF. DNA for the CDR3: TGTGCCAGCAGCTTAGGGGACCGAGAGACCCAGTACTTC.

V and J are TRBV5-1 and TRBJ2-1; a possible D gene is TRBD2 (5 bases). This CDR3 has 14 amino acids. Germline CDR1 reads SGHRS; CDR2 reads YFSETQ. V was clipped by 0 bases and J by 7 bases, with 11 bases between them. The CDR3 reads CASSLVLRGNEQFF. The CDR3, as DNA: TGCGCCAGCAGCTTGGTTCTTAGAGGGAATGAGCAGTTCTTC.

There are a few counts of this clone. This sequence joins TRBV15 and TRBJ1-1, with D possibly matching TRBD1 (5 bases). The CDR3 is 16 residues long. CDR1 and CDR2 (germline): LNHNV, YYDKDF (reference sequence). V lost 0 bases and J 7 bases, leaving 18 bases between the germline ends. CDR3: CATSRESWGGLGEAFF. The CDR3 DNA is TGTGCCACCAGCAGAGAAAGTTGGGGGGGTTTGGGTGAAGCTTTCTTT.

As DNA, the CDR3 is TGTGCCTGGAGTGTACTCCACACAGATACGCAGTATTTT. Amino acid sequence: CAWSVLHTDTQYF. The V and J genes are TRBV30 and TRBJ2-3; D is undetermined. Germline lookup yields CDR1 GTSNPN and CDR2 SVGIG (reference sequence). This CDR3 is built from 13 residues. The V and J ends lost 0 bases and 2 bases respectively, with 6 bases between them.